This TCR beta chain comes out of a study of technical replicates of blood from a few donors. Trimming took 2 bases from V and 7 from J, leaving 8 bases between them. The CDR3 has 12 amino acids. CDR1 is MNHNS, CDR2 SASEGT, per germline. Clones were sequenced by immunoSEQ multiplex PCR, and TCRdb holds only the in-frame ones, with some missing. The table lists 70,000 to 95,000 clones, 85% to 95% of them singletons. The clonotype originates from a human donor in good health. The J gene is TRBJ1-1, the V gene TRBV6-1; D not certain. Sequenced input: T cells isolated from PBMCs. For the CDR3, the DNA is TGTGCCAGCAGTGAATTCGGAGGTGAAGCTTTCTTT. It specifies CASSEFGGEAFF.